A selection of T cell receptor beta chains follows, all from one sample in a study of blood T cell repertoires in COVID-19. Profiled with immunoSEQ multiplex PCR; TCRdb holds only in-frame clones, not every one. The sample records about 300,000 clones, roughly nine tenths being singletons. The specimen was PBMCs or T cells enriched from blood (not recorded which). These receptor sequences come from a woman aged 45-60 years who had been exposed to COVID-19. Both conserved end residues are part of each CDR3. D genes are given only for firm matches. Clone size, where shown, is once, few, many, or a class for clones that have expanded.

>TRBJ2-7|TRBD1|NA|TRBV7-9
CASSKGGRGQGTYEQYF
TGTGCCAGCAGCAAAGGGGGTCGGGGACAGGGTACCTACGAGCAGTACTTC
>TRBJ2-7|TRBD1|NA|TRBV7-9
CASSTGQGAREQYF
TGTGCCAGCAGCACGGGACAGGGGGCGAGAGAGCAGTACTTC
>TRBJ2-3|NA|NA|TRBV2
CASSERLPDTQYF
TGTGCCAGCAGTGAGAGGTTACCAGATACGCAGTATTTT
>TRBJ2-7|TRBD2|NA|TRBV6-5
CASSYGVRGIYEQYF
TGTGCCAGCAGTTACGGTGTGCGGGGGATTTACGAGCAGTACTTC
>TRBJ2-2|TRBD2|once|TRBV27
CASSFSGLAGVPGELFF
TGTGCCAGCAGTTTCTCGGGACTAGCGGGGGTGCCCGGGGAGCTGTTTTTT
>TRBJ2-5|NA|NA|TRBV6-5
CASIEGGVGTQYF
TGTGCCAGCATCGAAGGGGGTGTGGGGACCCAGTACTTC
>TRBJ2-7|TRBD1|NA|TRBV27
CASSPDRDRGHEQYF
TGTGCCAGCAGTCCCGACCGGGACAGGGGCCACGAGCAGTACTTC
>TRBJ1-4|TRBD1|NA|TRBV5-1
CASSQNTGVSEKLFF
TGCGCCAGCAGCCAAAACACAGGGGTTAGCGAAAAACTGTTTTTT
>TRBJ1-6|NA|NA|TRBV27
CASSLSFRYNSPLHF
TGTGCCAGCAGTCTGTCCTTCAGGTATAATTCACCCCTCCACTTT
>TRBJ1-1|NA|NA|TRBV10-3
CAISESTYTENTEAFF
TGTGCCATCAGTGAGTCCACTTACACAGAGAACACTGAAGCTTTCTTT
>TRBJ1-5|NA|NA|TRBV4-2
CASSAYDQPQHF
TGTGCCAGCAGCGCCTACGATCAGCCCCAGCATTTT
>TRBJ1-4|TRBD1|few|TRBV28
CASSFTGGSANEKLFF
TGTGCCAGCAGTTTCACAGGGGGCTCAGCTAATGAAAAACTGTTTTTT
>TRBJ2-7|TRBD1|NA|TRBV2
CASSEIAGQGTHEQYF
TGTGCCAGCAGTGAGATCGCGGGACAGGGTACCCACGAGCAGTACTTC
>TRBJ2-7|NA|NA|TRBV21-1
CASSKARDIQDGTSADLSDEQYF
TGTGCCAGCAGCAAAGCGCGGGACATACAAGACGGGACTAGCGCGGATCTCTCCGACGAGCAGTACTTC
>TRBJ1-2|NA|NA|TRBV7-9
CASSLTLGRDYGYTF
TGTGCCAGCAGCTTAACACTGGGCCGCGACTATGGCTACACCTTC
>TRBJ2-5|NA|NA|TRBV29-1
CSVEGPNQETQYF
TGCAGCGTTGAAGGCCCTAATCAAGAGACCCAGTACTTC
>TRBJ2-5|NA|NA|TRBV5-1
CASSSPDILGETQYF
TGCGCCAGCAGCTCGCCGGACATTCTGGGGGAGACCCAGTACTTC
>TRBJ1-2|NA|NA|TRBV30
CAWITDGYTF
TGTGCCTGGATAACAGATGGCTACACCTTC
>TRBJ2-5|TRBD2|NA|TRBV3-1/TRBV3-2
CASSSWTSGGTGETQYF
TGTGCCAGCAGCTCCTGGACTAGCGGGGGGACTGGGGAGACCCAGTACTTC
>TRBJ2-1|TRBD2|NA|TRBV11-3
CASSLRGGYNEQFF
TGTGCCAGCAGCTTACGGGGGGGTTACAATGAGCAGTTCTTC
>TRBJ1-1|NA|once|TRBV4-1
CASSQQQGTWNTEAFF
TGCGCCAGCAGCCAACAACAGGGAACCTGGAACACTGAAGCTTTCTTT
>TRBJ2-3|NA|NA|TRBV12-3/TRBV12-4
CASSPRADTQYF
TGTGCCAGCAGTCCTCGTGCAGATACGCAGTATTTT
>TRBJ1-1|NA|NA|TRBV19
CATRPLRDTEAFF
TGTGCCACCAGGCCTTTGAGGGACACTGAAGCTTTCTTT
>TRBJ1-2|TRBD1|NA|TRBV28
CASSSQGNGYTF
TGTGCCAGCAGCTCACAGGGGAATGGCTACACCTTC
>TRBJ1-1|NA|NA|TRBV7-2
CASSLSSGINTEAFF
TGTGCCAGCAGCTTATCATCGGGGATCAACACTGAAGCTTTCTTT
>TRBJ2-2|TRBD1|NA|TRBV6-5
CASRRTGGNTGELFF
TGTGCCAGCAGACGGACAGGCGGGAACACCGGGGAGCTGTTTTTT
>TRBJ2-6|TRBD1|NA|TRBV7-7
CASSPGTGSIVLTF
TGTGCTAGCAGCCCCGGGACAGGCAGCATCGTCCTGACTTTC
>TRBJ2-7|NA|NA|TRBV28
CASSFNRRPSYEQYF
TGTGCCAGCAGTTTTAACAGAAGGCCCTCCTACGAGCAGTACTTC
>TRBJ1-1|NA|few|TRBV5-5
CASSWLGTLNTEAFF
TGTGCCAGCAGCTGGCTCGGGACATTGAACACTGAAGCTTTCTTT
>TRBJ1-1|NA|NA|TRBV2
CASSEEGLNTEAFF
TGTGCCAGCAGTGAAGAGGGGTTGAACACTGAAGCTTTCTTT
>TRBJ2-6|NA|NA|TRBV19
CATKPESGANVLTF
TGTGCCACTAAACCCGAATCTGGGGCCAACGTCCTGACTTTC
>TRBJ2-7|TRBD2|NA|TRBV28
CASSARNSGGAYEQYF
TGTGCCAGCAGTGCTCGAAATAGCGGGGGGGCATACGAGCAGTACTTC
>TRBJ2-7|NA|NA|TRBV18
CASSQGVSYEQYF
TGTGCCAGCTCACAGGGGGTCTCCTACGAGCAGTACTTC
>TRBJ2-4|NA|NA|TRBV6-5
CATTRRGLQYF
TGTGCCACGACACGGCGGGGTTTGCAGTACTTC
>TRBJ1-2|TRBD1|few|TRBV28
CASSPGGTANSGYTF
TGTGCCAGCAGTCCAGGGGGGACAGCCAATTCCGGCTACACCTTC
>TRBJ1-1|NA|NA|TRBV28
CASSLKPLNTEAFF
TGTGCCAGCAGTTTAAAGCCCTTGAACACTGAAGCTTTCTTT
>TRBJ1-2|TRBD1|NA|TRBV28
CASSSIAGGLPGGYTF
TGTGCCAGCAGTTCGATTGCAGGGGGGCTCCCAGGTGGCTACACCTTC
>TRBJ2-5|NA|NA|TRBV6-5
CASSVPVTSTETQYF
TGTGCCAGCAGCGTCCCTGTGACTAGTACGGAGACCCAGTACTTC
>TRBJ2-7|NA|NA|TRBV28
CASSRGQYEQYF
TGTGCCAGCAGTAGAGGGCAATACGAGCAGTACTTC
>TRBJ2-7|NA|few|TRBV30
CAWRTDYEQYF
TGTGCCTGGAGGACAGACTACGAGCAGTACTTC
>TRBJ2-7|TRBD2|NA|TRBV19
CASSASGSYEQYF
TGTGCCAGTAGCGCTAGCGGATCCTACGAGCAGTACTTC